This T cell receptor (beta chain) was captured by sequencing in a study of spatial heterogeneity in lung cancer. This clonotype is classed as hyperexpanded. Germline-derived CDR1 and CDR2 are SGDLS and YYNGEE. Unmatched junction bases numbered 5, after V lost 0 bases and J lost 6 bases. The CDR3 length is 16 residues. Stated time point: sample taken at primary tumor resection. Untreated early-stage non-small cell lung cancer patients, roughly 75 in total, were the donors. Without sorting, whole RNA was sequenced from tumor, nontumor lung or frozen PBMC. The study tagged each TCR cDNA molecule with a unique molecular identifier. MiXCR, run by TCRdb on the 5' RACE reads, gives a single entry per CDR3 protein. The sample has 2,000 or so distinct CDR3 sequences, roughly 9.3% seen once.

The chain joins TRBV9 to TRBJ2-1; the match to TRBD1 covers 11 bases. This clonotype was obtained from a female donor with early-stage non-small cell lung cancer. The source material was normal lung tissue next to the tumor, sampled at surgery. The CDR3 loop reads CASSVAKGQGVNEQFF. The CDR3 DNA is TGTGCCAGCAGCGTAGCGAAGGGACAGGGGGTCAATGAGCAGTTCTTC. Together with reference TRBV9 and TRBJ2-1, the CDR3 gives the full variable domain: DSGVTQTPKHLITATGQRVTLRCSPRSGDLSVYWYQQSLDQGLQFLIQYYNGEERAKGNILERFSAQQFPDLHSELNLSSLELGDSALYFCASSVAKGQGVNEQFFGPGTRLTVL.